This TCR beta chain was observed in a study of blood T cell repertoires in COVID-19. Overall study context: The study drew acute and convalescent COVID-19 samples from the United States, Italy and Spain. T cells, B-cell-depleted T cells, or PBMCs provided the cDNA or gDNA that served as material.

This clone was observed a handful of times. Original processing notes: Reference gene primers were amplified, and this amplification served to estimate nucleated cell counts. Some clones are missing from TCRdb's copy, which holds only in-frame ones; the method was immunoSEQ multiplex PCR. V, J and clone size were drawn from that table, and D and trimming were deduced from the DNA. The repertoire has 250,000 to 300,000 clones, around 90% of them found once; the top ten carry 2.2%. The specimen sequenced was peripheral blood. This receptor was taken from a woman aged 45-65 years who had recovered from COVID-19.

The CDR3, as DNA: TGTGCCAGCAGCGGACAGGGACGGGGTTGGGAGCAGTACTTC. It specifies CASSGQGRGWEQYF. The V gene is TRBV11-2, the J gene TRBJ2-7; 8 bases align to TRBD1. In germline, CDR1 is SGHAT, CDR2 FQNNGV. The CDR3 runs 14 residues. The V gene end was trimmed by 5 bases and the J gene end by 7 bases; junction bases not matched to a gene: 10.